The entry below gives a single TCR beta chain sequence along with its context. Its target is not known. The sample comes from a study of early T cells in non-severe SARS-CoV-2 infection. Study-wide results and limits: The study's VDJdb matching favored anti-spike CD8 responses and missed private and CD4 specificities.

TCRdb used MiXCR to reprocess the 5' RACE reads, holding one entry per CDR3 protein. The sample records over 60,000 distinct CDR3 sequences, around 9.1% being singletons. The sample was whole blood, taken at baseline. The sequence derives from an adult who was a healthcare worker with PCR-confirmed SARS-CoV-2 infection or an uninfected control (not recorded which).

The CDR3 loop reads CASSLMIGDRGPGELFF. The CDR3, as DNA: TGTGCCAGCAGTTTAATGATTGGGGACAGGGGTCCCGGGGAGCTGTTTTTT. The V call is TRBV28, the J call TRBJ2-2; 10 bases agree with TRBD1. The germline V gene has CDR1 MDHEN and CDR2 SYDVKM. The CDR3 covers 17 residues. V trimming: 2 bases; J trimming: 6 bases; junction bases outside the gene matches: 9.